This T cell receptor (beta chain) was profiled in a study of cytomegalovirus exposure and HLA in healthy donors. Germline CDR1 and CDR2: MGHRA and YSYEKL. The CDR3 spans 14 residues. Trimming stripped 7 bases from V and 3 bases from J, with 13 bases between. Study-wide results and limits: Reports showed the classifier diagnosing cytomegalovirus status with high specificity and sensitivity.

PCR was performed using 60 Vbeta and 13 Jbeta primers. In the study's own analysis: Per a later analysis, the number of unique TCR beta chains was around 80 million, of which around 9.9 million were shared. Assay: immunoSEQ multiplex PCR; the TCRdb copy retains only in-frame clones and omits some. D and trimming come from the DNA, and the V and J calls and clone size come from that table. The sample lists fewer than 180,000 clones, around 79% occurring once. About this clone itself: Its antigen is not identified.

Donors counted as nominally healthy when sampled, yet unrecorded immune exposures were likely. CMV serostatus was not recorded for this donor. The TCR originated in a human donor in good health. Sequencing input: PBMCs. The chain joins TRBV4-1 to TRBJ1-5; possible D gene TRBD1, 6 bases. CDR3 region: CASKGRGPNQPQHF. CDR3 nucleotides: TGCGCCAGCAAAGGCAGGGGCCCCAATCAGCCCCAGCATTTT.